Listed here is a single TCR beta chain. Its antigen target is currently unknown. Base-call qualities are not available, and no considerably larger clone is one nucleotide away. Libraries came from the immunoSEQ multiplex PCR assay. A mixture of 60 forward primers for TCR Vbeta segments and 13 reverse primers for TCR Jbeta segments was used in the multiplex PCR. The CDR3 region of rearranged TCR beta genes was amplified from genomic DNA with a multiplex PCR assay. Amplified TCR beta libraries were sequenced as 87-base-pair reads on the Illumina HiSeq System. Turning to the authors' computational methods: Across the roughly 600 repertoires, a later analysis counted tens of millions of unique TCR beta chains, roughly 11 million of which were shared by at least two donors. Raw reads were error-corrected and collapsed into unique sequences by a nearest-neighbor algorithm in which closely related sequences were merged to remove PCR and sequencing errors. Alignment of CDR3 sequences to IMGT reference sequences was used to assign V, D and J gene segments. For a sequence to be retained, at least a six-nucleotide match to both a V gene segment and a J gene segment was required. A rearrangement counted as productive if the CDR3 had no stop codons and remained in frame with V and J, and every other rearrangement counted as non-productive. Following IMGT convention, CDR3 was defined as the stretch from the second conserved V-encoded cysteine up to the conserved J-encoded phenylalanine. In an earlier analysis of around 570 of the donors, sequences lacking an unambiguous match to a single V gene segment were excluded. An earlier analysis of a few hundred of the donors called V segments functional above 56.7% productive rearrangements and segregating when the between-donor standard deviation exceeded 5%. To diagnose cytomegalovirus status from the catalog of TCR beta chain sequences, a statistical classification framework was built. In a later analysis, V and J genes were assigned by comparing TCR nucleotide sequences against IMGT/GENE-DB human TR gene sequences. Using the TCRdist pipeline, a later analysis assigned CDR3 sequences along with most-parsimonious VDJ recombination scenarios. A later analysis defined each TCR beta chain by its CDR3 amino acid sequence plus V-gene family, and excluded reads lacking a unique V-gene family. In a later analysis, fewer than 650 highly shared, low-generation-probability nucleotide sequences were removed to address suspected cross-contamination and a sequencing artifact. In a later analysis, a clonal expansion index for each public chain was calculated from normalized within-repertoire ranks of inferred template counts. In a later analysis, generation probabilities were computed using a VDJ recombination model fitted to out-of-frame rearrangements, and the results were checked against IGoR. In a later analysis, TCR-TCR, TCR-HLA and TCR-CMV co-occurrence was scored with hypergeometric tests, and a repertoire-size bias correction was applied to TCR pairs. False discovery rates were estimated in a later analysis by permuting HLA or CMV assignments 20 times. A later analysis grouped co-occurring TCRs with DBSCAN, adding TCRdist sequence similarity when clustering within HLA-allele-positive subsets. For co-occurrence clustering, repertoires with fewer than 30,000 or more than 120,000 public chains were excluded, along with 4 to 6 repertoires with anomalous nucleotide sharing. Sourced from immuneACCESS, this table was stored by TCRdb with only in-frame sequences that have V and J called. A share of the clones is absent; for the studies checked, an unresolved V gene accounts for under half, and the remainder has no known explanation. The V and J calls and clone size come from that table; D and trimming were worked out from the DNA. The sample profile shows about 94,000 clones; roughly three fifths of them were found once. 3.9% of the sample is in the top ten clones.

The data were taken from a study of cytomegalovirus exposure and HLA in healthy donors (dated by TCRdb to 2017 to 2019). At the level of the whole study: An earlier analysis of about 530 of the donors reported around 280 Gb of sequence data and approximately 120 million unique TCR beta sequences obtained from about 200 million T cells. An early release that covered more than 550 HLA-typed donors contained 300 to 350 gigabases of sequencing data and 85 million to 100 million unique TCR sequences. A later analysis re-analyzed previously published TCR beta repertoires from about 600 donors and added high-resolution HLA genotyping to study TCR occurrence patterns. All discovery cohort repertoires had been generated using a single sequencing platform. Donor age, sex, ethnicity and CMV serostatus were collected together with the repertoire data. The study used immunosequencing to profile the T cell repertoires of hundreds of subjects and linked those repertoires to cytomegalovirus serostatus. Typing coverage varied by locus: 629-630 donors for A, B, C, DRB1 and DQB1; roughly 510 for DQA1; over 600 for DPA1; under 490 for DPB1. The study combined high-throughput TCR immunosequencing, statistical association of individual TCRs with disease status, and machine learning to predict cytomegalovirus infection status. Besides the first cohort of 666 subjects, a separate validation cohort made up of roughly 130 different subjects was used. In the later analysis, no new phenotypic data were used to find candidate immune exposures; instead, reliance was placed on TCR beta sequences and their occurrence across donors. The study aimed to test whether cataloging public T cell receptors could reveal signatures of past pathogen exposure. About 5 DR-DQ haplotypes were handled as single units for association and clustering, since linkage in the cohort was strong. An earlier analysis of around 640 of the donors used high-throughput TCR beta sequencing to judge whether each TCR beta V gene segment behaved as functional or pseudogenic. Among 350 to 400 genotyped donors of the cohort, an average of roughly 240,000 unique TCR beta nucleotide sequences were sequenced per donor, roughly 20% of them non-productive. Class I and class II HLA loci were covered by the typing at four-digit resolution. A later genetic analysis used genome-wide SNP genotypes for 398 of the 666 donors, treating that subset as a discovery cohort. The genetic ancestry cluster associated with self-reported Caucasian donors included 80% to 90% of the approximately 400 genotyped donors. Results the study describes overall, beyond this receptor: In a later analysis, the rate of TCR association differed among HLA loci, with DRB1 alleles having the most associated TCRs and HLA-C alleles having the fewest. The earlier analysis of some 560 of the donors excluded around 17 rarely observed V segments, including chromosome 9 orphons, because counts were too low. Because HLA typing was missing for some donors at each locus, association tests included only the typed subset. The 87-base-pair reads could not distinguish some IMGT-functional V segments, including TRBV6-2 and TRBV6-3, so those segments were excluded. While some public TCRs were present in many individuals, most TCR sequences turned up only very rarely across donors. In a later analysis, several top co-occurrence clusters were reported to appear linked to parvovirus B19, influenza, CMV and Epstein-Barr virus. A total of some 180 TCR beta chains were listed by the study as associated with cytomegalovirus. Sequencing depth was assumed to be roughly uniform across donors in the presence/absence analyses, though that assumption may not hold. An association between a missense DCLRE1C variant and V-gene and J-gene trimming of TCR beta chains was found in a later genetic analysis and replicated in an independent cohort. Immune exposure information for the cohort was limited to CMV serostatus. In a later analysis, most CMV-associated TCR beta chains were found to appear HLA-restricted, with HLA associations seemingly driven largely by CMV exposure. A group of highly shared sequence variants was considered likely to be a technical artifact of the sequencing pipeline. The authors suggested that the approach could potentially be extended to other disease states and immunological phenotypes. Three of the identified cytomegalovirus-associated TCR beta chains were confirmed in vitro to be specific for cytomegalovirus antigens. The classifier was reported to diagnose cytomegalovirus status with high specificity and sensitivity in both the original cohort and the validation cohort. A further reported finding was that TCR beta sequences accurately predicted the HLA-A and HLA-B alleles for most subjects in the first cohort. In this cohort, only TCR beta chains were sequenced, and detectable features were limited by the absence of alpha or paired-chain data. A later analysis found that HLA-associated TCR beta chains were more clonally expanded and had lower generation probabilities than equally common non-associated chains. Linkage disequilibrium might explain the correlated functional status among segregating V segments, but an unknown experimental factor could not be ruled out. According to a later genetic analysis, donors in an Asian-associated ancestry cluster had fewer N-insertions in productive TCRs than the approximately 630-donor mean. A later analysis associated some 17,000 TCR beta sequences with specific HLA alleles at a false discovery rate of 0.05. Strong co-occurrence of HLA alleles, especially DR and DQ, made assigning TCR associations to individual alleles difficult. In an earlier analysis of some 500 of the donors, most TCR beta V segments appeared in productive rearrangements about 90% or about 30% of the time, broadly matching IMGT annotations.

The CDR3 spans 15 residues, from the cysteine through the phenylalanine. Only the CDR3 region is kept as DNA, spanning 45 bases read in frame from base 1. The germline V end is reduced by 5 bases and the J end by 4 bases; junction bases left unmatched: 5. CDR1 and CDR2 are drawn from the germline V gene: MDHEN, SYDVKM. In total, 600 or so healthy bone marrow donors made up the cohort. At the time of sampling, all cohort members were nominally healthy, though unrecorded immune exposures were likely present. The donor tested CMV seronegative, placing the donor among the roughly 400 seronegative members of the cohort. A peripheral blood sample was collected from each donor, and TCR beta sequencing was performed on peripheral blood mononuclear cells. The Qiagen DNeasy Blood Extraction Kit was used to extract genomic DNA from the blood cell samples.

This sequence originates from a man in his thirties or forties in good health and CMV-seronegative. Sample: PBMCs. The chain joins TRBV28 to TRBJ2-1, and 10 junctional nucleotides match TRBD2. The DNA sequence is TGTGCCAGCAGTATAGCGGGGGGAGTTTACAATGAGCAGTTCTTC. Protein translation: CASSIAGGVYNEQFF.